This is a list of T cell receptor beta chains from one sample in a study of HIV-infected children after antiretroviral therapy interruption. Each CDR3 protein is one row after TCRdb ran MiXCR on the 3' RACE reads. The sample shows approximately 95,000 distinct CDR3 sequences, approximately 6.9% of them seen only once. This specimen consisted of CD45RA+ CD4+ T cells from PBMCs, pooled from several time points, obtained from a donor given antiretroviral therapy, either interrupted or continuous. Source of these receptors: a pool of human donors with HIV. Both conserved end residues are part of each CDR3. Fields, in order: clone size, D gene, J gene, V gene, CDR3 DNA, CDR3 protein. The D gene is left open where the match is weak. Clone size, where shown, is once, few, many, or a class for clones that have expanded.

many TRBD1 TRBJ2-4 TRBV15 TGTGCCACCAGCAGCGGGACAGACGACATTCAGTACTTC CATSSGTDDIQYF
few . TRBJ2-7 TRBV4-2 TGTGCCAGCAGCCCCCTTTGGGAGCAGTACTTC CASSPLWEQYF
few TRBD2 TRBJ2-2 TRBV6-5 TGTGCCAGCGGGACTAGGCCAGACACCGGGGAGCTGTTTTTT CASGTRPDTGELFF
few . TRBJ2-3 TRBV10-3 TGTGCCATCAGTCGAGGGCAGGGAAGACCTAACACAGATACGCAGTATTTT CAISRGQGRPNTDTQYF
many . TRBJ2-7 TRBV3-1 TGTGCCAGTCAGCAGGCGTCCTCCTACGAGCAGTACTTC CASQQASSYEQYF
many . TRBJ1-2 TRBV10-2 TGCGCCAGCAGTGAATCTGGCGGAGGCTACACCTTC CASSESGGGYTF
. . TRBJ2-7 TRBV18 TGTGCCAGCTCACCCCCAGCCTCCTACGAGCAGTACTTC CASSPPASYEQYF
many . TRBJ2-3 TRBV6-5 TGTGCCAGCACCCACGGGACCCAGACATCAGATACGCAGTATTTT CASTHGTQTSDTQYF
many TRBD1 TRBJ2-3 TRBV29-1 TGCAGCGTTGAAGATCAGAACAGGGGCGGAGATACGCAGTATTTT CSVEDQNRGGDTQYF
many . TRBJ2-4 TRBV2 TGTGCCAGCAGGAACGGTCTAGCCAAAAACATTCAGTACTTC CASRNGLAKNIQYF
. TRBD1 TRBJ1-6 TRBV6-2/TRBV6-3 TGTGCCAGCAGCCCGACAGGGGGGAATTCACCCCTCCACTTT CASSPTGGNSPLHF
many . TRBJ1-1 TRBV10-3 TGTGCCATCAGGGACAACAGAGGAGGTATGAACACTGAAGCTTTCTTT CAIRDNRGGMNTEAFF
many . TRBJ1-1 TRBV27 TGTGCCAGCAGTTTGTTAGGACGCCAGAACACTGAAGCTTTCTTT CASSLLGRQNTEAFF
few . TRBJ2-3 TRBV5-4 TGTGCCAGCAGCTTGACAATTTCCACAGATACGCAGTATTTT CASSLTISTDTQYF
medium-sized . TRBJ1-3 TRBV6-6 TGTGCCAGCAGAACCCGACGGAACTCTGGAAACACCATATATTTT CASRTRRNSGNTIYF
few . TRBJ1-2 TRBV12-3/TRBV12-4 TGTGCCAGCAGTTTTGGACAGTCACTTGGCTACACCTTC CASSFGQSLGYTF
many . TRBJ1-6 TRBV4-1 TGCGCCAGCAGCCAAACCATCACAGGGACCTCACCCCTCCACTTT CASSQTITGTSPLHF
many . TRBJ1-6 TRBV2 TGTGCCAGCAGGGGATTCAGTAATTCACCCCTCCACTTT CASRGFSNSPLHF
many . TRBJ2-1 TRBV5-1 TGCGCCAGCAGCAGGGTGTGGTTAGCCCGACAAAACTACAATGAGCAGTTCTTC CASSRVWLARQNYNEQFF
many . TRBJ2-7 TRBV4-1 TGCGCCAGCAGCCAAGTTGGGGGCCGCTCCTACGAGCAGTACTTC CASSQVGGRSYEQYF
few . TRBJ2-1 TRBV27 TGTGCCAGCAGTCTTAGATACAATGAGCAGTTCTTC CASSLRYNEQFF
. TRBD2 TRBJ2-5 TRBV5-5 TGTGCCAGCAGCTTGGGTCGGGCGGGGGGACTACCCCGAGAGACCCAGTACTTC CASSLGRAGGLPRETQYF
. TRBD1 TRBJ1-1 TRBV5-1 TGCGCCAGCAGCCCTGGACAGGAGAACACTGAAGCTTTCTTT CASSPGQENTEAFF
few TRBD1 TRBJ2-7 TRBV3-1 TGTGCCAGCAGCCATCCCGGGACAGGGAGGGACGAGCAGTACTTC CASSHPGTGRDEQYF
many TRBD2 TRBJ2-5 TRBV2 TGTGCCAGCAGTGACGGGACTATAGTCAGAGAGACCCAGTACTTC CASSDGTIVRETQYF
. . TRBJ2-3 TRBV11-2 TGTGCCAGCAGCTTGGTGGGGGGGCAGCCAGATACGCAGTATTTT CASSLVGGQPDTQYF
many TRBD1 TRBJ2-1 TRBV12-3/TRBV12-4 TGTGCCAGCAGTTTGAGATTGGGGACAGGGGAGGATGAGCAGTTCTTC CASSLRLGTGEDEQFF
many . TRBJ2-2 TRBV7-2 TGTGCCAGCAGCCCAGAAAGCGTAGGGACCGGGGAGCTGTTTTTT CASSPESVGTGELFF
many . TRBJ2-5 TRBV12-3/TRBV12-4 TGTGCCAGCAGATTTTCGGCAGGGCCCTTCCAAGAGACCCAGTACTTC CASRFSAGPFQETQYF
many . TRBJ2-3 TRBV5-1 TGCGCCAGCAGCTTGGATTCCGATACGCAGTATTTT CASSLDSDTQYF
many TRBD2 TRBJ2-4 TRBV27 TGTGCCAGCAGTTTCGGGGGGACTCAGTACTTC CASSFGGTQYF
few TRBD1 TRBJ1-2 TRBV30 TGTGCCTGGAGTGTACGCAGGGGGCTCGGCTACACCTTC CAWSVRRGLGYTF
many TRBD2 TRBJ2-3 TRBV4-2 TGTGCCAGCAGCCAAGGGACTAGCGGGGGCTTCACAGATACGCAGTATTTT CASSQGTSGGFTDTQYF
many . TRBJ2-3 TRBV7-7 TGTGCCAGCAGCCCGAGTGGGATCACAGATACGCAGTATTTT CASSPSGITDTQYF
few . TRBJ1-3 TRBV7-3 TGTGCCAGCAGCCCAGCCCCCTCCCACTCTGGAAACACCATATATTTT CASSPAPSHSGNTIYF
many . TRBJ1-4 TRBV28 TGTGCCAGCAGCCTTGGGGGGGCCAAGGGCGAAAAACTGTTTTTT CASSLGGAKGEKLFF
few TRBD2 TRBJ2-1 TRBV30 TGTGCCTGGAGAACTCTAGCGGGGGGGGCCAATGAGCAGTTCTTC CAWRTLAGGANEQFF
many TRBD1 TRBJ1-1 TRBV5-1 TGCGCCAGCAGCTATAGGACAGGAGGGGTGAACACTGAAGCTTTCTTT CASSYRTGGVNTEAFF
many TRBD2 TRBJ2-1 TRBV28 TGTGCCAGTACGGGAGGGCCGGGGGAGCAGTTCTTC CASTGGPGEQFF
many . TRBJ1-1 TRBV12-5 TGTGCTAGTGGTTTAGGGGGGAACATGAACACTGAAGCTTTCTTT CASGLGGNMNTEAFF
many TRBD1 TRBJ1-2 TRBV3-1 TGTGCCAGCAGGCAGAGAGCCGGGACAGAGACGAATGGCTACACCTTC CASRQRAGTETNGYTF
many . TRBJ2-1 TRBV10-3 TGTGCCATCAGTGAGACTTTCTTGGAGCAGTTCTTC CAISETFLEQFF
. TRBD2 TRBJ2-1 TRBV19 TGTGCCAGTAGTACCCCGACTAGCGGGGGGAATGAGCAGTTCTTC CASSTPTSGGNEQFF
many TRBD2 TRBJ2-1 TRBV10-3 TGTGCCATCAGTGAGAGCGGGGGTACCTACAATGAGCAGTTCTTC CAISESGGTYNEQFF
many TRBD1 TRBJ2-1 TRBV6-1 TGTGCCAGCAGTGGCTCAGGGGGCAGCAACAATGAGCAGTTCTTC CASSGSGGSNNEQFF